The 18 T cell receptor beta chains below all came from one sample that was sequenced in a study of T cell responses to AZD1222 COVID-19 vaccine. Sequencing was performed with immunoSEQ multiplex PCR; in TCRdb, only in-frame clones are kept and a portion is missing. The repertoire holds about 150,000 clones, with around 91% as singletons. The sample here was peripheral blood, taken on day 0 of AZD1222 vaccination. These receptors were taken from an adult in good health.

The chain joins TRBV7-2 to TRBJ2-7; D not certain. CDR1 and CDR2 from the germline V gene are SGHTA and FQGNSA. The CDR3 contains 15 residues. V was cut by 1 base and J by 0 bases, with 10 bases left in between. CDR3 nucleotides: TGTGCCAGCAGCTTAGAACCGCTAGGCTCCTACGAGCAGTACTTC. Translation: CASSLEPLGSYEQYF.

This clone has a single count. Here the CDR3 reads CAISQGTSEYNEQFF. The CDR3 nucleotides are TGTGCCATCTCCCAAGGGACTAGCGAGTACAATGAGCAGTTCTTC. The rearrangement links TRBV10-3 to TRBJ2-1, with 10 bases lining up with TRBD2. The J segment lost 4 bases and the V segment lost 8 bases, leaving 8 bases of the junction unmatched. Germline CDR1 reads ENHRY; CDR2 reads SYGVKD. The CDR3 runs to 15 residues.

This chain links TRBV27 with TRBJ2-7; D not resolved. This CDR3 contains 13 residues. CDR1 MNHEY and CDR2 SMNVEV come from the germline V gene (reference sequence). Trimming removed 4 bases from V and 2 bases from J, with 9 bases in between. CDR3 in DNA: TGTGCCAGCAGTTCAGGACCTGCCTACGAGCAGTACTTC. This encodes CASSSGPAYEQYF.

The chain links TRBV7-9 to TRBJ2-1; TRBD2 matches at 9 bases. Germline lookup yields CDR1 SEHNR and CDR2 FQNEAQ (reference sequence). This CDR3 contains 16 residues. J lost 3 bases, V lost 4 bases, and 7 bases had no gene match. The CDR3 DNA sequence: TGTGCCAGCAGCTCCCTAGCGGGACCCTACTACAATGAGCAGTTCTTC. It encodes CASSSLAGPYYNEQFF. Variable domain in full (rest from reference TRBV7-9 and TRBJ2-1): DTGVSQNPRHKITKRGQNVTFRCDPISEHNRLYWYRQTLGQGPEFLTYFQNEAQLEKSRLLSDRFSAERPKGSFSTLEIQRTEQGDSAMYLCASSSLAGPYYNEQFFGPGTRLTVL.

This clone showed up just a few times. The V and J genes are TRBV5-6 and TRBJ2-7; weak D call: TRBD2 (6 bases). The germline gives CDR1 SGHDT, CDR2 YYEEEE. The CDR3 runs 11 residues. The ends were cut back, 2 bases at V and 7 bases at J, with 7 bases in the middle. CDR3 in DNA: TGTGCCAGCAGCTTCGGGGGAGAGCAGTACTTC. Translation: CASSFGGEQYF.

In this sample, this clone turned up once. V is TRBV4-3 and J is TRBJ2-1; 9 positions match TRBD2. Trimming took 0 bases from V and 9 from J; bases not matched to a gene: 6. CDR1 and CDR2 (germline): LGHNA, YSLEER. The length of the CDR3 is 15 residues. In nucleotides, the CDR3 is TGCGCCAGCAGCCAAGAATTGGGACTAGCCGGTGAGCAGTTCTTC. Translation gives CASSQELGLAGEQFF.

The chain links TRBV11-2 to TRBJ2-5; D ambiguous. The CDR3 is 15 residues long. Trimming cost V 1 base and J 2 bases, with 11 bases left between them. Per the germline V gene, CDR1 is SGHAT and CDR2 is FQNNGV. CDR3 coding DNA: TGTGCCAGCAGCTTAGCCATCGTGGGACAAGAGACCCAGTACTTC. It yields the protein CASSLAIVGQETQYF.

The V and J genes are TRBV3-1 (or the pseudogene TRBV3-2) and TRBJ1-6, with TRBD1 matching 9 bases. Germline-derived CDR1 and CDR2 are LGHDT and YNNKEL (reference sequence). This CDR3 is 12 amino acids long. J lost 9 bases, V lost 8 bases, and 2 bases had no gene match. Here the CDR3 DNA reads TGTGCCAGCGGGGACAGGGTTTCACCCCTCCACTTT. This encodes CASGDRVSPLHF.

The rearrangement links TRBV2 to TRBJ1-5; D gene uncertain. The V end was cut by 6 bases, the J end by 6 bases, with 18 bases between. Per the germline V gene, CDR1 is SNHLY and CDR2 is FYNNEI. There are 15 residues in the CDR3. The CDR3 reads CASSEVRGFAQPQHF. In nucleotides, the CDR3 is TGTGCCAGCAGCGAGGTCAGAGGGTTTGCTCAGCCCCAGCATTTT.

The rearrangement links TRBV6-5 to TRBJ1-1, with D unresolved. The CDR3 totals 11 residues. CDR1 is MNHEY, CDR2 SVGAGI, per germline. V dropped 7 bases and J dropped 4 bases, with 7 bases sitting between them. The CDR3 DNA reads as TGTGCCAGCATAAGAGGCACTGAAGCTTTCTTT. Translated: CASIRGTEAFF.

This chain uses TRBV9 with TRBJ2-7; 7 nucleotides agree with TRBD1. The CDR3 covers 15 residues. The V and J ends lost 0 bases and 2 bases, in that order; junction bases with no gene match: 5. CDR1 and CDR2 from the germline V gene are SGDLS and YYNGEE. CDR3 region: CASSVEAGGPYEQYF. The CDR3 DNA sequence: TGTGCCAGCAGCGTAGAAGCAGGGGGACCCTACGAGCAGTACTTC. The full variable domain, rest sourced from reference TRBV9 and TRBJ2-7, is DSGVTQTPKHLITATGQRVTLRCSPRSGDLSVYWYQQSLDQGLQFLIQYYNGEERAKGNILERFSAQQFPDLHSELNLSSLELGDSALYFCASSVEAGGPYEQYFGPGTRLTVT.

There are a few counts of this clone. Here the CDR3 DNA reads TGCGCCAGCAGCCGGGACAGGGCTAGGGAAAAACTGTTTTTT. It translates to CASSRDRAREKLFF. V and J are TRBV5-1 and TRBJ1-4, with 9 bases matching TRBD1. CDR1 and CDR2 (germline): SGHRS, YFSETQ. The CDR3 runs 14 residues. The V and J ends lost 4 bases and 8 bases, in that order; junction bases with no gene match: 6. Supplemented by reference TRBV5-1 and TRBJ1-4, the full variable domain reads KAGVTQTPRYLIKTRGQQVTLSCSPISGHRSVSWYQQTPGQGLQFLFEYFSETQRNKGNFPGRFSGRQFSNSRSEMNVSTLELGDSALYLCASSRDRAREKLFFGSGTQLSVL.

This clone was picked up one time. The gene calls are TRBV5-4 and TRBJ1-3; D is possibly TRBD1 (5 bases). Germline values: CDR1 SGHNT, CDR2 YYREEE (reference sequence). Trimming pared 3 bases from V and 0 bases from J, leaving 7 bases between. The CDR3 is 14 residues long. The CDR3 region is CASSSGGSGNTIYF. The CDR3 DNA reads as TGTGCCAGCAGCTCGGGGGGCTCTGGAAACACCATATATTTT.

The chain is built from TRBV6-2 or TRBV6-3 and TRBJ1-5; D is uncertain. Per germline, CDR1 MNHEY and CDR2 SVGEGT. Trimming stripped 6 bases from V and 6 bases from J, with 15 bases between. CDR3 length equals 14 residues. In DNA, the CDR3 is TGTGCCAGCAGCTCCACGGGGTTGGGTCAGCCCCAGCATTTT. It codes for CASSSTGLGQPQHF.

This clone has just one count. The genes are TRBV7-2 and TRBJ2-5; 10 bases are a match to TRBD1. Germline V gene lookup returns CDR1 SGHTA and CDR2 FQGNSA. The CDR3 extends over 17 amino acids. Germline trimming cut 3 bases from V and 5 bases from J; bases unmatched to any gene: 12. The CDR3 DNA sequence: TGTGCCAGCAGCTTTCCCAAAGACAGGGGGCTCGAGGAGACCCAGTACTTC. As protein: CASSFPKDRGLEETQYF.

This clone showed up just a few times. The rearrangement joins TRBV29-1 to TRBJ2-2, with TRBD2 matching over 7 bases. Germline-derived CDR1 and CDR2 are SQVTM and ANQGSEA. V trimming: 2 bases; J trimming: 4 bases; junction bases outside the gene matches: 4. This CDR3 is 14 amino acids long. As DNA, the CDR3 is TGCAGCGTTGAACCAGGGAGGGGCACCGGGGAGCTGTTTTTT. The encoded protein is CSVEPGRGTGELFF.

The chain combines TRBV2 with TRBJ2-1; TRBD2 might be the D (5 bases). Trimming removed 6 bases at V and 0 bases at J, with 12 bases between. The V gene's germline CDR1 is SNHLY and CDR2 FYNNEI. The length of the CDR3 is 15 residues. The CDR3 reads CASRSAASSYNEQFF. DNA for the CDR3: TGTGCCAGCAGATCAGCGGCGAGCTCCTACAATGAGCAGTTCTTC.

The rearrangement links TRBV25-1 to TRBJ2-3, with a possible D match to TRBD2 (6 bases). The V end lost 2 bases, the J end lost 6 bases, and 6 bases lay between the germline ends. The CDR3 runs to 12 residues. From germline, CDR1 is MGHDK and CDR2 SYGVNS. The CDR3 nucleotides are TGTGCCAGCAGTGAAGGGGGGGATACGCAGTATTTT. Protein: CASSEGGDTQYF.